This T cell receptor beta chain was obtained from a study of cytomegalovirus exposure and HLA in healthy donors (dated by TCRdb to 2015 to 2018). As for the study more broadly: In an earlier analysis of about 560 of the donors, 250 to 350 Gb of sequence data and 120 million or so unique TCR beta sequences from about 179 million T cells were reported. The later analysis used no new phenotypic data to find candidate immune exposures, relying instead on TCR beta sequences and their occurrence across donors. Genome-wide SNP genotypes for about three fifths of the 666 donors were used in a later genetic analysis, which treated that subset as a discovery cohort. Of the 300 to 500 genotyped donors, 65% to 90% were placed in the genetic ancestry cluster associated with self-reported Caucasian donors. All discovery cohort repertoires had been generated using a single sequencing platform. The study was designed to test whether signatures of past pathogen exposure could be identified by cataloging public T cell receptors. HLA typing included class I and class II loci at four-digit resolution. In addition to the first cohort of 500 to 850 subjects, a separate validation cohort of 130 or so different subjects was used. An early release that covered about 600 HLA-typed donors contained around 300 gigabases of sequencing data and 65 million to 100 million unique TCR sequences. An earlier analysis of some 600 of the donors applied high-throughput TCR beta sequencing to assess whether each TCR beta V gene segment acted as functional or pseudogenic. Among around 400 genotyped donors of the cohort, an average of roughly 240,000 unique TCR beta nucleotide sequences were sequenced per donor, roughly 20% of them non-productive. Roughly 5 DR-DQ haplotypes were handled as single units for association and clustering, since linkage in the cohort was strong. To predict cytomegalovirus infection status, the study combined high-throughput TCR immunosequencing, statistical association of individual TCRs with disease status, and machine learning. To study patterns of TCR occurrence, a later analysis re-analyzed previously published TCR beta repertoires from around 670 donors and added high-resolution HLA genotyping. Donor age, sex, ethnicity and CMV serostatus were collected together with the repertoire data. Using immunosequencing, the study profiled T cell repertoires from approximately 700 subjects and related those repertoires to cytomegalovirus serostatus. Typing coverage varied by locus: about 629-640 donors for A, B, C, DRB1 and DQB1; approximately 560 for DQA1; around 610 for DPA1; 400 to 480 for DPB1.

The cohort was made up of approximately 670 healthy bone marrow donors. At the time of sampling, every cohort member was nominally healthy, though immune exposures that went unrecorded were likely present. The donor tested CMV seronegative and was one of the 352 seronegative cohort members. Every donor gave a peripheral blood sample, and the peripheral blood mononuclear cells from that sample were used for TCR beta sequencing. Genomic DNA was extracted from the blood cell samples with the Qiagen DNeasy Blood Extraction Kit. Overall study results and their limits: In a later analysis, HLA-associated TCR beta chains were found to be more clonally expanded and to have lower generation probabilities than equally common non-associated chains. Immune exposure information for the cohort was limited to CMV serostatus. In vitro tests confirmed that three of the cytomegalovirus-associated TCR beta chains recognize cytomegalovirus antigens. A group of highly shared sequence variants was considered likely to be a technical artifact of the sequencing pipeline. Several of the top co-occurrence clusters appeared to be linked to parvovirus B19, influenza, CMV and Epstein-Barr virus, according to a later analysis. A total of about 150 TCR beta chains were listed by the study as associated with cytomegalovirus. In this cohort, only TCR beta chains were sequenced, and detectable features were limited by the absence of alpha or paired-chain data. Most CMV-associated TCR beta chains appeared to be HLA-restricted in a later analysis, and the HLA associations seemed to be driven largely by CMV exposure. In a later genetic analysis, a missense DCLRE1C variant was associated with V-gene and J-gene trimming of TCR beta chains, and the association was replicated in an independent cohort. Most TCR sequences were observed very rarely across donors, whereas some public TCRs were present in many individuals. The earlier analysis of about 600 of the donors excluded about 16 rarely observed V segments, including chromosome 9 orphons, because counts were too low. A further reported finding was that TCR beta sequences accurately predicted the HLA-A and HLA-B alleles for most subjects in the first cohort. Because HLA typing was unavailable for some donors at each locus, only the typed subset was used in association tests. In an earlier analysis of under 600 of the donors, most TCR beta V segments were observed in productive rearrangements about 87% or about 30% of the time, broadly matching IMGT annotations. Because the 87-base-pair reads could not distinguish some IMGT-functional V segments, including TRBV6-2 and TRBV6-3, those segments were excluded. In a later analysis, some 18,000 TCR beta sequences were associated with specific HLA alleles at a false discovery rate of 0.05. In both the original and validation cohorts, the classifier was reported to diagnose cytomegalovirus status with high specificity and sensitivity. Presence/absence analyses assumed roughly uniform sequencing depth across donors, an assumption that may not hold. According to a later genetic analysis, donors in an Asian-associated ancestry cluster had fewer N-insertions in productive TCRs than the approximately 630-donor mean. According to a later analysis, TCR association rates differed among HLA loci, with DRB1 alleles showing the most associated TCRs and HLA-C alleles showing the fewest. Strong co-occurrence of HLA alleles, especially DR and DQ, made assigning TCR associations to individual alleles difficult. It was suggested by the authors that the approach could potentially be generalized to other disease states and immunological phenotypes. Correlated functional status among segregating V segments might reflect linkage disequilibrium, but an unknown experimental factor could not be ruled out.

CDR1 and CDR2, per the germline V gene (reference sequence), are LNHDA and SQIVND. V lost 3 bases and J lost 5 bases, and the count of bases not matched to a germline gene is 2. From cysteine to phenylalanine, the CDR3 is 15 amino acids long. CDR3 DNA is the only sequence kept; it has 45 bases, read in frame from the first base. Libraries were built with the immunoSEQ multiplex PCR assay. For the multiplex PCR, a mixture combining 60 forward primers for TCR Vbeta segments and 13 reverse primers for TCR Jbeta segments was used. Amplification of the CDR3 region of rearranged TCR beta genes was performed with a multiplex PCR assay on genomic DNA. The amplified TCR beta libraries were sequenced on the Illumina HiSeq System as 87-base-pair reads. From the authors' description of their analysis: A later analysis counted 75 million to 100 million unique TCR beta chains across the 666 repertoires, and some 11 million of these chains were shared by at least two donors. To remove PCR and sequencing errors, raw reads were error-corrected and collapsed into unique sequences using a nearest-neighbor algorithm that merged closely related sequences. Alignment of CDR3 sequences to IMGT reference sequences was used to assign V, D and J gene segments. For a sequence to be retained, at least a six-nucleotide match to both a V gene segment and a J gene segment was required. Rearrangements were classified as productive when the CDR3 lacked stop codons and remained in frame with V and J, and all other rearrangements were classified as non-productive. Following IMGT convention, CDR3 was defined as the stretch from the second conserved V-encoded cysteine up to the conserved J-encoded phenylalanine. The earlier analysis of about 610 of the donors excluded any sequence lacking an unambiguous match to a single V gene segment. In an earlier analysis of roughly 500 of the donors, V segments were called functional above 56.7% productive rearrangements and were called segregating when the between-donor standard deviation exceeded 5%. A statistical classification framework was built for diagnosing cytomegalovirus status from the catalog of TCR beta chain sequences. A later analysis assigned V and J genes by comparing TCR nucleotide sequences with IMGT/GENE-DB human TR gene sequences. In a later analysis, CDR3 sequences and most-parsimonious VDJ recombination scenarios were assigned using the TCRdist pipeline. In a later analysis, every TCR beta chain was defined by the combination of its CDR3 amino acid sequence and its V-gene family, and reads without a unique V-gene family were dropped. A later analysis removed 500 to 650 highly shared, low-generation-probability nucleotide sequences to deal with suspected cross-contamination and a sequencing artifact. For each public chain, a later analysis derived a clonal expansion index from normalized ranks of inferred template counts within each repertoire. In a later analysis, generation probabilities were computed using a VDJ recombination model fitted to out-of-frame rearrangements, and the results were checked against IGoR. In a later analysis, TCR-TCR, TCR-HLA and TCR-CMV co-occurrence was scored with hypergeometric tests, and a repertoire-size bias correction was applied to TCR pairs. A later analysis estimated false discovery rates by permuting HLA or CMV assignments 20 times. In a later analysis, co-occurring TCRs were grouped using DBSCAN, and TCRdist sequence similarity was added for clustering within HLA-allele-positive subsets. For co-occurrence clustering, repertoires with fewer than 30,000 or more than 120,000 public chains were excluded, along with roughly 5 repertoires with anomalous nucleotide sharing. Imported from immuneACCESS, the table was reduced by TCRdb to in-frame sequences with V and J called. These copies leave out some clones; in studies compared against another copy, an unresolved V gene accounts for under half, and the cause of the remainder is not known. V and J calls and clone size are copied from that table; D and trimming were computed from the DNA. Across this sample there are hundreds of thousands of clones, with 75% to 90% seen only once. The biggest ten clones account for over 0.65% of the sample.

This clone was found once. Its antigen target is currently unknown. No base qualities exist here, and no much larger clone lies one base off it. The chain was built from TRBV19 and TRBJ2-1, and TRBD2 aligns with 12 junction nucleotides. The receptor was isolated from a boy aged 2-15 years in good health and CMV-seronegative. What was sequenced was PBMCs. The CDR3 reads CASSMTSGRNNEQFF. The nucleotide sequence is TGTGCCAGTAGTATGACTAGCGGGAGAAACAATGAGCAGTTCTTC. With all but the CDR3 taken from the reference TRBV19 and TRBJ2-1 genes, the full variable domain is: DGGITQSPKYLFRKEGQNVTLSCEQNLNHDAMYWYRQDPGQGLRLIYYSQIVNDFQKGDIAEGYSVSREKKESFPLTVTSAQKNPTAFYLCASSMTSGRNNEQFFGPGTRLTVL.